What follows describes a single T cell receptor beta chain. Its antigen is still unknown. TCRdb redid the calling of the RT-PCR reads with MiXCR, one entry per CDR3 protein. The repertoire holds some 640,000 distinct CDR3 sequences, with more than 11% as singletons. The CDR3 sequence is 13 residues long. The germline V gene encodes CDR1 GTSNPN and CDR2 SVGIG (reference sequence). V shed 3 bases, J shed 7 bases, and the junction held 7 bases outside the gene matches. The data were obtained in a study of response to subunit inactivated influenza vaccine. Study-wide points: Authors suggested that a seasonal influenza vaccination recruits few new T cells each time.

The sequencing here drew on PBMCs from blood, taken 14 days before vaccination. The receptor was derived from a man between 45 and 60 years old who received an inactivated influenza vaccine. The chain carries TRBV30 and TRBJ1-1, with 8 bases that match TRBD1. The CDR3 reads CAWSSGGAGEAFF. The CDR3 DNA sequence: TGTGCCTGGAGCTCAGGGGGCGCGGGTGAAGCTTTCTTT. The variable domain in full, with the rest retrieved from reference TRBV30 and TRBJ1-1, is SQTIHQWPATLVQPVGSPLSLECTVEGTSNPNLYWYRQAAGRGLQLLFYSVGIGQISSEVPQNLSASRPQDRQFILSSKKLLLSDSGFYLCAWSSGGAGEAFFGQGTRLTVV.